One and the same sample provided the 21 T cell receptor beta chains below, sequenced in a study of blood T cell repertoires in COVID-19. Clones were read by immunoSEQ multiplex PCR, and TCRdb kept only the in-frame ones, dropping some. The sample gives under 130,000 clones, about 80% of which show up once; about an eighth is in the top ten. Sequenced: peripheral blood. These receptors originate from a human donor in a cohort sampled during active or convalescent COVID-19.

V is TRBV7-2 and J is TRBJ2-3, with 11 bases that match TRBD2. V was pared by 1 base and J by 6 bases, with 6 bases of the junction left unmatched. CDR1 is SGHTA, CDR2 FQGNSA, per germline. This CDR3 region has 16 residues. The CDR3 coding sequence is TGTGCCAGCAGCTTAGGGCTAGCGGGGGGCCGGGATACGCAGTATTTT. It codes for CASSLGLAGGRDTQYF.

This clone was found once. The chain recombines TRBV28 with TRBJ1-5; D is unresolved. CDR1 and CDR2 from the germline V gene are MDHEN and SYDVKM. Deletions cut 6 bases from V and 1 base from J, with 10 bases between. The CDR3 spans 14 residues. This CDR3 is CASSVSGSNQPQHF. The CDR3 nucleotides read TGTGCCAGCAGCGTATCGGGGAGCAATCAGCCCCAGCATTTT.

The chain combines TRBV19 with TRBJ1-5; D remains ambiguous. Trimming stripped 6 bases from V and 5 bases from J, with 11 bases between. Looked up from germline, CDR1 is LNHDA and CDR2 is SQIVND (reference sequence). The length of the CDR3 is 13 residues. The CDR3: CASSLRGHQPQHF. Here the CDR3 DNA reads TGTGCCAGTAGCCTTAGAGGGCATCAGCCCCAGCATTTT. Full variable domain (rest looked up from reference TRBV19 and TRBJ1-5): DGGITQSPKYLFRKEGQNVTLSCEQNLNHDAMYWYRQDPGQGLRLIYYSQIVNDFQKGDIAEGYSVSREKKESFPLTVTSAQKNPTAFYLCASSLRGHQPQHFGDGTRLSIL.

Here the CDR3 DNA reads TGTGCCTGGAGTCGATCGGGGAACACTGAAGCTTTCTTT. Protein product: CAWSRSGNTEAFF. The chain employs TRBV30 and TRBJ1-1; unclear D gene. The CDR3 totals 13 residues. Trimming left V 2 bases short and J 1 base short, with 8 bases between. Germline V gene data show CDR1 as GTSNPN and CDR2 as SVGIG (reference sequence). Drawing the rest from reference TRBV30 and TRBJ1-1, the complete variable domain is SQTIHQWPATLVQPVGSPLSLECTVEGTSNPNLYWYRQAAGRGLQLLFYSVGIGQISSEVPQNLSASRPQDRQFILSSKKLLLSDSGFYLCAWSRSGNTEAFFGQGTRLTVV.

DNA of the CDR3: TGTGCCAGCAACAGGTCTCGGAATTCACCCCTCCACTTT. Amino acids: CASNRSRNSPLHF. V usage is TRBV6-5 and J usage is TRBJ1-6; tentative D call: TRBD1 (5 bases). Trimming took 7 bases from V and 7 from J, leaving 11 bases between them. Germline V gene data show CDR1 as MNHEY and CDR2 as SVGAGI. This CDR3 spans 13 amino acids.

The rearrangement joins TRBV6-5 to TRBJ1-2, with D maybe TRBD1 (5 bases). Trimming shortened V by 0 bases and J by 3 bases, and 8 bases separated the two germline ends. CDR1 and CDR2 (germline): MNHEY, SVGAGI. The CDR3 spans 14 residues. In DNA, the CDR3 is TGTGCCAGCAGTTACTCGACAGCCCACTATGGCTACACCTTC. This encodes CASSYSTAHYGYTF.

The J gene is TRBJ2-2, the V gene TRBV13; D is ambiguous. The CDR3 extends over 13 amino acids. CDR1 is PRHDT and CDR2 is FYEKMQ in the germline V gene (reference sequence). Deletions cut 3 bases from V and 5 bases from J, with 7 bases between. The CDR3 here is CASSLGRTGELFF. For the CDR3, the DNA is TGTGCCAGCAGCTTGGGCAGAACCGGGGAGCTGTTTTTT.

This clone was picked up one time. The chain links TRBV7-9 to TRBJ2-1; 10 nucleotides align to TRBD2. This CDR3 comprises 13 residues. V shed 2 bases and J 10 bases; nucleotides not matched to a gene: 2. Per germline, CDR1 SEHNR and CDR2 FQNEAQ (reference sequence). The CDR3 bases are TGTGCCAGCAGCTTAACTAGCGGGGCCGAGCAGTTCTTC. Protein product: CASSLTSGAEQFF.

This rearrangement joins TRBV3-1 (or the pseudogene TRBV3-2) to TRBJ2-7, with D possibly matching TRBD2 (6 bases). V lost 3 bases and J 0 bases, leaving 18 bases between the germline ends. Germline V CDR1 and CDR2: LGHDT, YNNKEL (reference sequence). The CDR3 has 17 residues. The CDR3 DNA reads TGTGCCAGCAGCCAGGGACTCTCAACGGGAAGCTCCTACGAGCAGTACTTC. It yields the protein CASSQGLSTGSSYEQYF.

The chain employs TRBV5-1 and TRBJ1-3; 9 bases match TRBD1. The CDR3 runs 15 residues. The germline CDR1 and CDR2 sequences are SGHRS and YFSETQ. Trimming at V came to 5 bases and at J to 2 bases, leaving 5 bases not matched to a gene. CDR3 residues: CASRPTGGAGNTIYF. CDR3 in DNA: TGCGCCAGCAGGCCGACAGGGGGAGCTGGAAACACCATATATTTT.

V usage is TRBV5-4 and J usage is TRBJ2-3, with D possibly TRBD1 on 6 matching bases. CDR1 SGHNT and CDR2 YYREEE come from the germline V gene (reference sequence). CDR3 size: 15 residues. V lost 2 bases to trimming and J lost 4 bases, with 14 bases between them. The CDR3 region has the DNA TGTGCCAGCAGCTTAGGCAGGGGACCTTCAGATACGCAGTATTTT. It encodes CASSLGRGPSDTQYF.

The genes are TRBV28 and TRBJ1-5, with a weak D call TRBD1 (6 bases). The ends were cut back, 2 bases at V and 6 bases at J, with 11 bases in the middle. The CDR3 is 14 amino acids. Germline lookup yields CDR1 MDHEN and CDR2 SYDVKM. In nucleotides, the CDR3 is TGTGCCAGCAGTTTACAGGACAGTTCTCAGCCCCAGCATTTT. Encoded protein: CASSLQDSSQPQHF.

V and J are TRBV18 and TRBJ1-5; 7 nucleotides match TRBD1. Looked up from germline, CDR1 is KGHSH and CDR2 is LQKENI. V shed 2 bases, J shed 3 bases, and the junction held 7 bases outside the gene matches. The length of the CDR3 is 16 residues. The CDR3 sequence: CASSPVSDRANQPQHF. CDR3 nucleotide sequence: TGTGCCAGCTCACCAGTTAGCGACAGGGCCAATCAGCCCCAGCATTTT.

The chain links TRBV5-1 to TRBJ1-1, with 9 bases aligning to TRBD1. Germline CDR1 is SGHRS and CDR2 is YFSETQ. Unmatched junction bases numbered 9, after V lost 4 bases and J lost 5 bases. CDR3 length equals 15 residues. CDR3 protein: CASSETTGGGTEAFF. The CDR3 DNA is TGCGCCAGCAGCGAAACGACAGGGGGAGGAACTGAAGCTTTCTTT.

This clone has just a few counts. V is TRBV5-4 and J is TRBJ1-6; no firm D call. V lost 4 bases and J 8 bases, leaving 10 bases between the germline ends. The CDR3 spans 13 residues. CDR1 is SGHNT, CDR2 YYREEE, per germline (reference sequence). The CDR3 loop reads CASSLGRDSPLHF. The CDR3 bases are TGTGCCAGCAGCCTAGGCCGGGATTCACCCCTCCACTTT.

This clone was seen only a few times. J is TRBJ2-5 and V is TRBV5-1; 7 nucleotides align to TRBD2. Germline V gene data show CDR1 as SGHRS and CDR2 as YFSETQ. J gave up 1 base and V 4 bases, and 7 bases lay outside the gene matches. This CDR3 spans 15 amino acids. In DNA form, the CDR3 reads TGCGCCAGCAGCGCCGGAGCGGGGATCCAAGAGACCCAGTACTTC. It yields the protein CASSAGAGIQETQYF.

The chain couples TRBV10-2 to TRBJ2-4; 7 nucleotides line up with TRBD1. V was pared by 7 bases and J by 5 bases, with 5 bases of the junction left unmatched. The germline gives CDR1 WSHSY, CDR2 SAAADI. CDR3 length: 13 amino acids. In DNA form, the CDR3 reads TGCGCCAGCAAGGGTCAGGGGGAAAACATTCAGTACTTC. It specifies CASKGQGENIQYF.

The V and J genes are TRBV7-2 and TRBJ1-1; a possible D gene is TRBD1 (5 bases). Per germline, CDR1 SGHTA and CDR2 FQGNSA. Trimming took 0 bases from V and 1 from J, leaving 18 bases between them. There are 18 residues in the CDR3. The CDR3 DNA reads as TGTGCCAGCAGCTTAGCACAGGACCTACGCAGGACGAACACTGAAGCTTTCTTT. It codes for CASSLAQDLRRTNTEAFF. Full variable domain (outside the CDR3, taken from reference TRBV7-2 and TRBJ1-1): GAGVSQSPSNKVTEKGKDVELRCDPISGHTALYWYRQSLGQGLEFLIYFQGNSAPDKSGLPSDRFSAERTGGSVSTLTIQRTQQEDSAVYLCASSLAQDLRRTNTEAFFGQGTRLTVV.

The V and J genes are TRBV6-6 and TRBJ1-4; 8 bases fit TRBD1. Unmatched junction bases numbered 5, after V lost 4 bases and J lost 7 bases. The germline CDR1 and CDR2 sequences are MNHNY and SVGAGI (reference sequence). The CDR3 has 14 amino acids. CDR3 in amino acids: CASSSGGAGEKLFF. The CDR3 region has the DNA TGTGCCAGCAGTTCAGGGGGCGCCGGTGAAAAACTGTTTTTT.

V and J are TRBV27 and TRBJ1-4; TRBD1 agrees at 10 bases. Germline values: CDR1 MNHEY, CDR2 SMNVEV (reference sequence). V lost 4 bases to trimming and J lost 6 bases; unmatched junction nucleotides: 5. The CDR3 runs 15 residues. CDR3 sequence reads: CASSSSDRGYEKLFF. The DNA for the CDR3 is TGTGCCAGCAGTTCCTCGGACAGGGGGTATGAAAAACTGTTTTTT.

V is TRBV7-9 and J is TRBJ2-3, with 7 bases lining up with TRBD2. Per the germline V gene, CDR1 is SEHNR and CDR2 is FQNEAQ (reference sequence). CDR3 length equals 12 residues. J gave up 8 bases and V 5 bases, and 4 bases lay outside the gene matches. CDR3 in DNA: TGTGCCAGCAGCCCGCTAGCGGCTACGCAGTATTTT. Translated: CASSPLAATQYF. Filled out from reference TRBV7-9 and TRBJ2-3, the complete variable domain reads DTGVSQNPRHKITKRGQNVTFRCDPISEHNRLYWYRQTLGQGPEFLTYFQNEAQLEKSRLLSDRFSAERPKGSFSTLEIQRTEQGDSAMYLCASSPLAATQYFGPGTRLTVL.